This TCR beta chain emerged from a study of CD8+CD57+ T cells in acquired aplastic anemia. Trimming removed 0 bases at V and 12 bases at J, with 14 bases between. This CDR3 comprises 13 residues. Germline V lookup: CDR1 KGHDR, CDR2 SFDVKD. Comment on this clonotype: Antigen: not known.

It was patients with CD8+CD57+ cell expansion by flow cytometry who were chosen for sequencing. Every patient presented with severe acquired aplastic anemia. Whole-study findings and limits: Significance was not reached for CD8+ Simpson's diversity between patients and controls. A set of approximately 29 CD8+ CDR3 sequences was shared between patients and controls, and these sequences appeared highly expressed in patients.

Genomic DNA served as template for TCR beta VDJ and CDR3 profiling. TCRdb re-analysed the reads in MiXCR, keeping a single row per CDR3 protein. The sample lists about 190,000 distinct CDR3 sequences, around 45% seen once, with 9.7% in the top ten. The TCR comes from a human donor with aplastic anemia. The sample comprised sorted CD4+, CD8+, or CD8+CD57+ T cells (not recorded which) from PBMCs. The chain recombines TRBV24-1 with TRBJ2-7; the D is unclear. DNA for the CDR3: TGTGCCACCAGTGATTTGGTCGGGTACGAGTGGTACTTC. It translates to CATSDLVGYEWYF.